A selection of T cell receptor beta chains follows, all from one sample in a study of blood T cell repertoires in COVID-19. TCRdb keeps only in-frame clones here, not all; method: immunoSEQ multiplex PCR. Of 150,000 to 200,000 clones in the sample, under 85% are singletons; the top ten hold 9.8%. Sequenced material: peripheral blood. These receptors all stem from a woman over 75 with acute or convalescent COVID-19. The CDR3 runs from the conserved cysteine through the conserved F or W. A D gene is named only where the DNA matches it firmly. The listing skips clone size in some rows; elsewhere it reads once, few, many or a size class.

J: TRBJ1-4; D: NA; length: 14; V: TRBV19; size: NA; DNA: TGTGCCAGTAGTACGAGGGGGATTAATGAAAAACTGTTTTTT; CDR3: CASSTRGINEKLFF
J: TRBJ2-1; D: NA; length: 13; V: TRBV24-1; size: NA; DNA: TGTGCCACCAGGGCCTCGGGAGACAATGAGCAGTTCTTC; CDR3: CATRASGDNEQFF
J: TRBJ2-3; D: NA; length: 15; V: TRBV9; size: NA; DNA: TGTGCCAGCGCTAAGCTCGGGGGTAGCACAGATACGCAGTATTTT; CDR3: CASAKLGGSTDTQYF
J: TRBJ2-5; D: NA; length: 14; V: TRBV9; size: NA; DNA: TGTGCCAGCAGCGTAGGGGGGGTCACGGAGACCCAGTACTTC; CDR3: CASSVGGVTETQYF
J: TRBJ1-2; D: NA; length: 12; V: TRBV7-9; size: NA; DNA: TGTGCCAGCAGCTCCCAGGCCCGGGGCTACACCTTC; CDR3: CASSSQARGYTF
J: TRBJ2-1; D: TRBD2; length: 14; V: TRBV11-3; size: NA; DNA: TGTGCCAGCAGCCCGGGGGGGCTATTCAATGAGCAGTTCTTC; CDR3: CASSPGGLFNEQFF
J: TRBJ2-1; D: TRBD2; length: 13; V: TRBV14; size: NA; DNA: TGTGCCAGCAGCCAAGACCTAGCGGGTGAGCAGTTCTTC; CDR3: CASSQDLAGEQFF
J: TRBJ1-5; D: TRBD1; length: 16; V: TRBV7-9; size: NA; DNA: TGTGCCAGCAGCTTGGGGACAGGGGGCCGGTATCAGCCCCAGCATTTT; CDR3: CASSLGTGGRYQPQHF
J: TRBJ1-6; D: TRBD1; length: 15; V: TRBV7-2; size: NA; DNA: TGTGCCAGCAGCTTAGTCGGGACAGGGGAGTCTCCCCTCCACTTT; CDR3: CASSLVGTGESPLHF
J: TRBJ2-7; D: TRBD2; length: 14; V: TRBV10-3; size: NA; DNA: TGTGCCACTATCAGCGGGAGGGGTAGCTACGAGCAGTACTTC; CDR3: CATISGRGSYEQYF
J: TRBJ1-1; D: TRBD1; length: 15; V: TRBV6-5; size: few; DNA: TGTGCCAGCAGTCGCCCGACAGGGGTGAACACTGAAGCTTTCTTT; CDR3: CASSRPTGVNTEAFF
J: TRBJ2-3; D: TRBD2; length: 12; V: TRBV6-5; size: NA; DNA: TGTGCCAGCAGCGCCGGGGGGGATACGCAGTATTTT; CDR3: CASSAGGDTQYF
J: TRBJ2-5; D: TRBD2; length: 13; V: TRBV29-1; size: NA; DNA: TGCAGCGCCGCGGGGGGCAACCAAGAGACCCAGTACTTC; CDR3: CSAAGGNQETQYF
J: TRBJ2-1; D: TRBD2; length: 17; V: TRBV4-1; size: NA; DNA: TGCGCCAGCAGCATCTCCTCACTAGCGGGGGGCAACAATGAGCAGTTCTTC; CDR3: CASSISSLAGGNNEQFF
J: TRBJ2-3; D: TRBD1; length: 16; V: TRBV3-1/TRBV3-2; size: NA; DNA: TGTGCCAGCAGCCAAGGGGACAGGGAAAGCACAGATACGCAGTATTTT; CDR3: CASSQGDRESTDTQYF
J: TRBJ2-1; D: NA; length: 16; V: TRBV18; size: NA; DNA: TGTGCCAGCTCCCGGGCGGCGGGGGCGTCCTACAATGAGCAGTTCTTC; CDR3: CASSRAAGASYNEQFF